The 18 T cell receptor beta chains below come from one sample, sequenced in a study of T cells expressing NK-cell markers. TCRdb reprocessed the 5' RACE reads and keeps a single row for each CDR3 protein, giving no DNA. The sample's table shows a few hundred thousand distinct CDR3 sequences. The sequenced material came from blood T cells: a sorted CD56 or NKG2C T cell subset, CD4+ or CD8+ T cells, or bulk PBMC T cells (not recorded which). The source is a woman aged 45-65 years in good health.

The chain employs TRBV5-1 and TRBJ2-3; TCRdb calls TRBD2, which cannot be checked without DNA. The CDR3 sequence is 12 residues long. CDR1 SGHRS and CDR2 YFSETQ come from the germline V gene. The CDR3 loop is CASSSDVGARYF.

The V call is TRBV27, the J call TRBJ1-5; TCRdb calls TRBD1, which cannot be checked without DNA. The CDR3 is made up of 15 amino acids. Germline CDR1 reads MNHEY; CDR2 reads SMNVEV (reference sequence). The CDR3 here is CASSPGQGHNQPQHF.

The chain recombines TRBV2 with TRBJ1-2; there is no DNA to check the TCRdb D call of TRBD1. Germline values: CDR1 SNHLY, CDR2 FYNNEI. This CDR3 has 13 amino acids. CDR3 residues: CASSRATGDGYTF.

V and J are TRBV6-2 or TRBV6-3 and TRBJ2-3; TCRdb's assignment of TRBD1 cannot be checked, as there is no DNA. The CDR3 totals 15 residues. Germline V gene lookup returns CDR1 MNHEY and CDR2 SVGEGT. Here the CDR3 reads CASKAGTGDRMAQYF.

This chain joins TRBV6-5 and TRBJ2-3. Germline V CDR1 and CDR2: MNHEY, SVGAGI. There are 17 residues in the CDR3. The CDR3 here is CASFPNQLTLSTDTQYF.

V is TRBV6-5 and J is TRBJ2-1. Germline CDR1 reads MNHEY; CDR2 reads SVGAGI. The CDR3 covers 17 residues. The chain's CDR3 is CASRPDLDTIRYNEQFF.

This rearrangement joins TRBV29-1 to TRBJ1-1; TCRdb's D call of TRBD1 is untestable without DNA. Per germline, CDR1 SQVTM and CDR2 ANQGSEA. The CDR3 is 14 amino acids. CDR3 sequence: CSVVGGGMNTEAFF.

The rearrangement joins TRBV13 to TRBJ2-1; TCRdb's D gene call, TRBD2, goes unchecked for lack of DNA. The germline V gene encodes CDR1 PRHDT and CDR2 FYEKMQ (reference sequence). The CDR3 is 17 amino acids. CDR3: CASSLRTLPGAFNEQFF.

The rearrangement links TRBV20-1 to TRBJ2-5; absent DNA, TCRdb's TRBD2 call cannot be checked. Per the germline V gene, CDR1 is DFQATT and CDR2 is SNEGSKA (reference sequence). The length of the CDR3 is 15 residues. The CDR3: CSAVLSGRAQETQYF.

J is TRBJ2-1 and V is TRBV29-1; with no DNA, the TCRdb D assignment of TRBD2 cannot be verified. Germline loops: CDR1 SQVTM, CDR2 ANQGSEA. CDR3 length: 11 residues. The CDR3 reads CSVERGNEQFF.

The rearrangement joins TRBV21-1 to TRBJ2-2; lacking DNA, the TRBD1 call made by TCRdb goes unchecked. TRBV21-1 is annotated as a pseudogene. The CDR3 sequence is 21 residues long. The CDR3 sequence: CASSKGAWSNGSGVDTGELFF.

J is TRBJ2-6 and V is TRBV6-2 or TRBV6-3; TCRdb lists TRBD2, though no DNA is available to test this call. Germline V gene data show CDR1 as MNHEY and CDR2 as SVGEGT. The CDR3 totals 19 residues. The CDR3 loop is CASSYGTGPGSAGANVLTF.

The rearrangement uses TRBV20-1 and TRBJ2-3; TCRdb selects TRBD1, and the lack of DNA leaves this call unchecked. Germline V gene lookup returns CDR1 DFQATT and CDR2 SNEGSKA (reference sequence). This CDR3 is built from 13 residues. This chain's CDR3 is CSARDPAPGRKYF.

The gene calls are TRBV4-1 and TRBJ1-6. Looked up from germline, CDR1 is MGHRA and CDR2 is YSYEKL. The CDR3 is 14 residues long. The CDR3 sequence: CASSQGVGSSPLHF.

The chain is built from TRBV20-1 and TRBJ2-5; TCRdb's D call, TRBD2, is unchecked because there is no DNA. In germline, CDR1 is DFQATT, CDR2 SNEGSKA (reference sequence). The length of the CDR3 is 15 residues. The CDR3 spells CSATTGLTNQETQYF.

The gene calls are TRBV30 and TRBJ1-1; the TRBD1 assignment by TCRdb is unverifiable without DNA. This CDR3 comprises 14 residues. The germline V gene has CDR1 GTSNPN and CDR2 SVGIG (reference sequence). CDR3 sequence reads: CAWQTGRLSTEAFF.

This chain uses TRBV29-1 with TRBJ1-6; lacking DNA, the TRBD1 call made by TCRdb goes unchecked. This CDR3 has 13 amino acids. CDR1 is SQVTM and CDR2 is ANQGSEA in the germline V gene. The CDR3 loop is CNTDVGLFSPLHF.

This rearrangement joins TRBV19 to TRBJ2-6; absent DNA, TCRdb's TRBD1 call cannot be checked. Germline CDR1 and CDR2: LNHDA and SQIVND (reference sequence). CDR3 length: 18 amino acids. CDR3: CASSNTGGAPSGANVLTF.